Each of the 10 T cell receptor beta chains below was sequenced from the same sample in a study of OX40 agonist ivuxolimab in advanced cancers. Produced via immunoSEQ multiplex PCR; TCRdb's table is partial and in-frame only. Altogether 60,000 to 85,000 clones are present, about 90% being singletons, with the ten largest covering less than 0.55%. Sample: CD4+ or CD8+ T cells sorted from blood, taken in a trial of the OX40 agonist ivuxolimab. Receptors originate from an adult with an advanced solid tumor such as melanoma, head and neck, liver or kidney cancer.

This chain uses TRBV29-1 with TRBJ1-2, with 8 nucleotides matching TRBD1. With 3 bases clipped from V and 3 bases from J, the junction kept 12 bases outside the gene matches. CDR3 length equals 16 residues. Per germline, CDR1 SQVTM and CDR2 ANQGSEA. CDR3 residues: CSVEVIGQGEDYGYTF. CDR3 nucleotide sequence: TGCAGCGTTGAGGTGATTGGACAGGGAGAGGACTATGGCTACACCTTC.

The chain joins TRBV9 to TRBJ2-1; D is uncertain. Germline loops: CDR1 SGDLS, CDR2 YYNGEE. CDR3 length: 15 residues. V was trimmed by 0 bases and J by 4 bases, leaving 11 bases between them. CDR3 bases: TGTGCCAGCAGCGTAGTCCAGTCACCTTACAATGAGCAGTTCTTC. Its translation is CASSVVQSPYNEQFF.

The rearrangement uses TRBV10-3 and TRBJ2-5, with 11 positions matching TRBD2. The junction had 5 bases not matched to a gene; V was cut back by 4 bases and J by 4 bases. Germline V gene data show CDR1 as ENHRY and CDR2 as SYGVKD. The length of the CDR3 is 15 residues. The CDR3 region has the DNA TGTGCCATCAGTGTAGCGGGGGGGCCTGGAGAGACCCAGTACTTC. It codes for CAISVAGGPGETQYF.

This sequence joins TRBV7-6 and TRBJ2-3; the D call may be TRBD1 or TRBD2 (6 bases each). V gave up 6 bases and J gave up 1 base, with 17 bases separating them. The CDR3 is made up of 16 amino acids. Germline V gives CDR1 SGHVS, CDR2 FNYEAQ. The CDR3 here is CASSLIGGLGTDTQYF. CDR3 coding DNA: TGTGCCAGCAGTTTAATTGGGGGGCTAGGCACAGATACGCAGTATTTT.

A note on this clone: The same CDR3 arises from other DNA sequences in this sample as well. The chain carries TRBV5-1 and TRBJ2-5; D may be TRBD1 (5 bases). The V end lost 2 bases, the J end lost 5 bases, and 10 bases lay between the germline ends. The CDR3 contains 13 residues. Germline CDR1 and CDR2: SGHRS and YFSETQ. The CDR3 DNA follows: TGCGCCAGCAGCTTCGCAGGGCAGGAGACCCAGTACTTC. This codes for CASSFAGQETQYF. Full variable domain (rest looked up from reference TRBV5-1 and TRBJ2-5): KAGVTQTPRYLIKTRGQQVTLSCSPISGHRSVSWYQQTPGQGLQFLFEYFSETQRNKGNFPGRFSGRQFSNSRSEMNVSTLELGDSALYLCASSFAGQETQYFGPGTRLLVL.

The chain is built from TRBV27 and TRBJ1-4, with D maybe TRBD1 (5 bases). Trimming took off 3 bases at V and 7 bases at J, with 15 bases between the two ends. Germline V gives CDR1 MNHEY, CDR2 SMNVEV (reference sequence). This CDR3 is built from 15 residues. The CDR3 region has the DNA TGTGCCAGCAGTTTCAGACTTGGGGCTAGTGAAAAACTGTTTTTT. Translation gives CASSFRLGASEKLFF.

In DNA, the CDR3 is TGCGCCAGCAGCCCGGGACAGGGCATCACTAATGAAAAACTGTTTTTT. This sequence encodes CASSPGQGITNEKLFF. J is TRBJ1-4 and V is TRBV4-3; the match to TRBD1 covers 9 bases. The germline gives CDR1 LGHNA, CDR2 YSLEER. V gave up 4 bases and J gave up 2 bases; unmatched junction bases: 5. CDR3 length: 16 amino acids.

The CDR3, as DNA: TGTGCCAGTAGTGTGGGTGCGGGCCCCGGCACAGATACGCAGTATTTT. It is translated as CASSVGAGPGTDTQYF. This sequence joins TRBV19 and TRBJ2-3; D possibly corresponds to TRBD2 (5 bases). Trimming pared 5 bases from V and 1 base from J, leaving 16 bases between. CDR3 size: 16 residues. Germline assignment: CDR1 LNHDA and CDR2 SQIVND (reference sequence).

The J gene is TRBJ1-6, the V gene TRBV2; D possibly corresponds to TRBD1 (6 bases). Germline CDR1 reads SNHLY; CDR2 reads FYNNEI. The CDR3 runs to 15 residues. The V gene lost 1 base and the J gene lost 3 bases, with 7 bases spanning the gap. CDR3 nucleotide sequence: TGTGCCAGCAGTGAAGAGGGACACTATAATTCACCCCTCCACTTT. Residues: CASSEEGHYNSPLHF.

The chain uses TRBV29-1 and TRBJ2-3; possibly TRBD2 for D (5 bases). The CDR3 contains 12 residues. Trimming stripped 7 bases from V and 5 bases from J, with 13 bases between. Germline assignment: CDR1 SQVTM and CDR2 ANQGSEA. CDR3 in amino acids: CSGRGVGDTQYF. CDR3 coding DNA: TGCAGCGGTCGGGGTGTTGGAGATACGCAGTATTTT.